The rows below give T cell receptor beta chains drawn from one sample of a study of cytomegalovirus exposure and HLA in healthy donors. Profiled with immunoSEQ multiplex PCR; TCRdb holds only in-frame clones, not every one. Among around 130,000 clones, around three quarters were seen once, and the ten largest hold roughly 5.2%. The sequenced material came from PBMCs. All receptors come from a man aged 18 to 35 in good health and CMV-seropositive. CDR3s include the opening cysteine and the closing phenylalanine or tryptophan. Fields, in order: V gene, clone size, J gene, D gene, CDR3 protein, CDR3 DNA. The D gene is left open where the match is weak. Expanded clones get a size class; other rows say once, few or many, or leave the size out.

TRBV27	once	TRBJ2-7	-	CASSSWTDSYEQYF	TGTGCCAGCAGTTCCTGGACAGATTCCTACGAGCAGTACTTC
TRBV27	-	TRBJ1-2	-	CASSLLGGDNYGYTF	TGTGCCAGCAGTTTACTCGGGGGGGATAACTATGGCTACACCTTC
TRBV13	-	TRBJ1-4	-	CASSLTLQGIATNEKLFF	TGTGCCAGCAGCTTAACATTACAGGGAATTGCAACTAATGAAAAACTGTTTTTT
TRBV4-2	-	TRBJ1-1	-	CASSQDQGAITEAFF	TGTGCCAGCAGCCAAGATCAAGGGGCTATCACTGAAGCTTTCTTT
TRBV28	few	TRBJ2-7	-	CASSLDGRDREYEQYF	TGTGCCAGCAGTTTAGACGGGCGGGACAGAGAGTACGAGCAGTACTTC
TRBV14	-	TRBJ2-7	TRBD1	CASSLLGQGSGPYEQYF	TGTGCCAGCAGCCTTTTGGGACAGGGAAGTGGGCCATACGAGCAGTACTTC
TRBV5-4	-	TRBJ1-6	-	CASSLGGRGLSSPLHF	TGTGCCAGCAGCTTAGGAGGGCGCGGTTTGAGTTCACCCCTCCACTTT
TRBV2	-	TRBJ2-2	TRBD1	CASTRDSRNTGELFF	TGTGCCAGCACCCGGGACAGTCGGAACACCGGGGAGCTGTTTTTT
TRBV7-9	-	TRBJ2-1	-	CASSPREGQLFMNEQFF	TGTGCCAGCAGCCCGAGGGAAGGCCAACTTTTCATGAATGAGCAGTTCTTC
TRBV28	once	TRBJ2-5	-	CASSWFRGLKEETQYF	TGTGCCAGCAGTTGGTTTCGGGGTCTAAAGGAAGAGACCCAGTACTTC
TRBV27	-	TRBJ2-7	TRBD2	CASIMTWGLAGVYEQYF	TGTGCCAGCATAATGACGTGGGGACTAGCGGGAGTTTACGAGCAGTACTTC
TRBV11-2	once	TRBJ2-7	TRBD2	CASSQAGAYEQYF	TGTGCCAGCAGCCAAGCGGGGGCCTACGAGCAGTACTTC
TRBV28	-	TRBJ2-1	-	CASSFQIGGNNEQFF	TGTGCCAGCAGTTTTCAGATCGGGGGAAACAATGAGCAGTTCTTC
TRBV18	few	TRBJ1-2	TRBD1	CASSPRDSSYGYTF	TGTGCCAGCTCACCACGGGACAGTTCCTATGGCTACACCTTC
TRBV6-5	-	TRBJ2-7	TRBD1	CASSEDRAAYEQYF	TGTGCCAGCAGTGAGGACAGGGCCGCCTACGAGCAGTACTTC
TRBV5-4	-	TRBJ2-4	TRBD2	CASSLPPGGGSKNIQYF	TGTGCCAGCAGCTTGCCCCCAGGCGGGGGATCCAAAAACATTCAGTACTTC
TRBV6-5	-	TRBJ1-1	-	CASSYSPGPTEAFF	TGTGCCAGCAGTTACTCACCAGGTCCGACTGAAGCTTTCTTT
TRBV28	-	TRBJ2-3	-	CASSSQRWGGLDTQYF	TGTGCCAGCAGTAGCCAGAGATGGGGGGGCCTGGATACGCAGTATTTT
TRBV11-2	few	TRBJ2-1	-	CASSPRSLNNEQFF	TGTGCCAGCAGCCCGAGATCACTGAACAATGAGCAGTTCTTC